These 11 T cell receptor beta chains originate from one sample sequenced in a study of cytomegalovirus exposure and HLA in healthy donors. Amplification used 60 Vbeta primers and 13 Jbeta primers. Here immunoSEQ multiplex PCR was the method, and the copy in TCRdb shows in-frame clones only, minus some. Among approximately 220,000 clones listed, roughly 83% were seen once. Sequencing used PBMCs. The source of these receptors is a boy under 10 years old in good health and CMV-seronegative.

V is TRBV27 and J is TRBJ1-1, with 8 bases that match TRBD1. The ends lost 6 bases at V and 0 bases at J; junction bases unmatched: 18. CDR3 length: 19 amino acids. The germline V gene has CDR1 MNHEY and CDR2 SMNVEV (reference sequence). CDR3 region: CASRRRVDRVVGLNTEAFF. The CDR3 DNA reads as TGTGCCAGCAGGAGGAGGGTGGACAGGGTGGTCGGTCTGAACACTGAAGCTTTCTTT.

The sample holds a few counts of this clone. The genes are TRBV2 and TRBJ1-1, with TRBD1 matching over 8 bases. The CDR3 is 13 amino acids. Germline V CDR1 and CDR2: SNHLY, FYNNEI. This chain's CDR3 is CGLQGEADTEAFF. For the CDR3, the DNA is TGTGGTTTACAGGGGGAAGCGGACACTGAAGCTTTCTTT.

This chain uses TRBV9 with TRBJ1-1, with D maybe TRBD1 (5 bases). The CDR3 length is 14 residues. From germline, CDR1 is SGDLS and CDR2 YYNGEE. V lost 3 bases to trimming and J lost 5 bases, with 14 bases between them. CDR3: CASSGGGRRTEAFF. CDR3 DNA: TGTGCCAGCAGCGGGGGGGGACGGCGGACTGAAGCTTTCTTT.

A few counts support this clone. The J gene is TRBJ2-3, the V gene TRBV5-1; 8 bases line up with TRBD1. Germline assignment: CDR1 SGHRS and CDR2 YFSETQ. V trimming: 5 bases; J trimming: 1 base; junction bases outside the gene matches: 3. The CDR3 has 14 residues. CDR3 in amino acids: CASRSGQGTDTQYF. The CDR3, as DNA: TGCGCCAGCAGGTCGGGACAGGGCACAGATACGCAGTATTTT.

The chain has TRBV2 and TRBJ2-7, with TRBD1 matching over 9 bases. The J segment lost 0 bases and the V segment lost 6 bases, leaving 15 bases of the junction unmatched. CDR1 is SNHLY, CDR2 FYNNEI, per germline. There are 18 residues in the CDR3. The CDR3 sequence: CASSTGQGKASASYEQYF. The CDR3 DNA is TGTGCCAGCAGCACCGGACAGGGGAAGGCTAGCGCCTCCTACGAGCAGTACTTC. Full variable domain (missing parts from reference TRBV2 and TRBJ2-7): EPEVTQTPSHQVTQMGQEVILRCVPISNHLYFYWYRQILGQKVEFLVSFYNNEISEKSEIFDDQFSVERPDGSNFTLKIRSTKLEDSAMYFCASSTGQGKASASYEQYFGPGTRLTVT.

This clone was seen only a few times. The rearrangement links TRBV6-5 to TRBJ1-1; D is perhaps TRBD1 (6 bases). This CDR3 comprises 13 residues. CDR1 and CDR2 (germline): MNHEY, SVGAGI. Deletions cut 8 bases from V and 4 bases from J, with 14 bases between. CDR3 coding DNA: TGTGCCAGCTGGGGGGGCCGCGGCACTGAAGCTTTCTTT. Protein sequence: CASWGGRGTEAFF.

This sequence joins TRBV4-1 and TRBJ1-2, with unresolved D. V gave up 3 bases and J gave up 6 bases, with 23 bases separating them. CDR3 length: 17 amino acids. Per the germline V gene, CDR1 is MGHRA and CDR2 is YSYEKL. CDR3 residues: CASSQGSRADPWDGYTF. For the CDR3, the DNA is TGCGCCAGCAGCCAGGGGTCGCGGGCGGACCCTTGGGATGGCTACACCTTC.

The V gene is TRBV13, the J gene TRBJ2-2; TRBD1 matches at 7 bases. The CDR3 contains 15 residues. The V and J ends lost 5 bases and 2 bases, in that order; junction bases with no gene match: 5. Looked up from germline, CDR1 is PRHDT and CDR2 is FYEKMQ (reference sequence). Here the CDR3 reads CASSVGTANTGELFF. CDR3 DNA sequence: TGTGCCAGCAGCGTCGGGACAGCTAACACCGGGGAGCTGTTTTTT. The entire variable domain, with the rest obtained from reference TRBV13 and TRBJ2-2, is as follows: AAGVIQSPRHLIKEKRETATLKCYPIPRHDTVYWYQQGPGQDPQFLISFYEKMQSDKGSIPDRFSAQQFSDYHSELNMSSLELGDSALYFCASSVGTANTGELFFGEGSRLTVL.

This clone was picked up one time. The gene calls are TRBV14 and TRBJ2-1; weak D call: TRBD2 (6 bases). Between the trimmed V and J ends, which lost 4 bases and 6 bases, there was a span of 13 bases. The CDR3 is 14 residues long. Germline assignment: CDR1 SGHDN and CDR2 FVKESK. The CDR3 sequence is CASSPGTHSNEQFF. CDR3 nucleotides: TGTGCCAGCAGCCCCGGGACTCACTCCAATGAGCAGTTCTTC.

The rearrangement joins TRBV19 to TRBJ1-4; 9 bases map to TRBD1. This CDR3 is built from 15 residues. With V trimmed by 3 bases and J by 4 bases, 3 bases remained unmatched. In germline, CDR1 is LNHDA, CDR2 SQIVND (reference sequence). The CDR3 coding sequence is TGTGCCAGTAGTATGAGGGGACAGGGTAATGAAAAACTGTTTTTT. Protein sequence: CASSMRGQGNEKLFF.

The CDR3 DNA reads TGTGCCAGCAGCTTAGCGTCGGGCCGAGGGGAGACCCAGTACTTC. This translates into CASSLASGRGETQYF. The chain combines TRBV7-9 with TRBJ2-5; possible D gene TRBD2, 5 bases. V lost 0 bases and J 5 bases, leaving 13 bases between the germline ends. The CDR3 sequence is 15 residues long. Germline V lookup: CDR1 SEHNR, CDR2 FQNEAQ (reference sequence).